One sample yielded the 25 T cell receptor beta chains listed below, sequenced in a study of shared clonotypes between healthy human individuals. Clones were sequenced by immunoSEQ multiplex PCR, and TCRdb holds only the in-frame ones, with some missing. Among some 2,000,000 clones listed, 90% to 95% were seen once. The specimen was naive CD4+ T cells sorted from blood. The subset was: CD45RA+ positively selected. The receptors stem from a man aged 18 to 30 in good health.

This sequence joins TRBV5-1 and TRBJ2-3, with 9 bases matching TRBD2. Germline-derived CDR1 and CDR2 are SGHRS and YFSETQ. The length of the CDR3 is 13 residues. The junction had 4 bases not matched to a gene; V was cut back by 5 bases and J by 6 bases. The CDR3 DNA follows: TGCGCCAGCAGTGGGACTAGCCGGGATACGCAGTATTTT. This gives the protein CASSGTSRDTQYF. Variable domain in full (rest from reference TRBV5-1 and TRBJ2-3): KAGVTQTPRYLIKTRGQQVTLSCSPISGHRSVSWYQQTPGQGLQFLFEYFSETQRNKGNFPGRFSGRQFSNSRSEMNVSTLELGDSALYLCASSGTSRDTQYFGPGTRLTVL.

To note about this clone: Other nucleotide sequences in the sample specify the same CDR3. The chain carries TRBV7-9 and TRBJ1-3, with D maybe TRBD1 (6 bases). The V gene lost 5 bases and the J gene lost 4 bases, with 9 bases spanning the gap. The CDR3 has 13 amino acids. Germline CDR1 SEHNR, CDR2 FQNEAQ (reference sequence). The CDR3 nucleotides read TGTGCCAGCAGCCTCGGACAGGGAAACACCATATATTTT. Its protein is CASSLGQGNTIYF.

The CDR3 loop is CASSLDRTGRELFF. The CDR3 DNA reads TGTGCCAGCAGCCTGGACCGGACAGGGCGGGAGCTGTTTTTT. The chain combines TRBV4-2 with TRBJ2-2; TRBD1 matches 8 bases. With 4 bases clipped from V and 9 bases from J, the junction kept 7 bases outside the gene matches. CDR1 is LGHNA, CDR2 YNFKEQ, per germline. The CDR3 loop spans 14 amino acids.

The table lists this clone with a count of one. This sequence joins TRBV4-3 and TRBJ2-3, with TRBD2 matching 8 bases. This CDR3 contains 15 residues. Trimming removed 1 base from V and 4 bases from J; junction bases left unmatched: 4. CDR1 and CDR2 (germline): LGHNA, YSLEER. CDR3 DNA sequence: TGCGCCAGCAGCCAAGGGAACGGGAGGGCAGATACGCAGTATTTT. The encoded protein is CASSQGNGRADTQYF.

The chain links TRBV19 to TRBJ2-7; TRBD2 is a possible D gene (6 bases). This CDR3 spans 16 amino acids. V lost 7 bases, J lost 0 bases, and 19 bases lay in between. Germline V gene lookup returns CDR1 LNHDA and CDR2 SQIVND (reference sequence). This CDR3 reads CASILLWRESSYEQYF. Here the CDR3 DNA reads TGTGCCAGTATTTTGTTGTGGCGGGAAAGCTCCTACGAGCAGTACTTC.

This chain joins TRBV5-4 and TRBJ1-2; no definite D call. Trimming cost V 4 bases and J 7 bases, with 20 bases left between them. The CDR3 runs to 15 residues. Germline-derived CDR1 and CDR2 are SGHNT and YYREEE (reference sequence). CDR3 coding DNA: TGTGCCAGCAGCCTTTGGCAGTCCCTTAGCCCTGGCTACACCTTC. This codes for CASSLWQSLSPGYTF.

This chain connects TRBV30 to TRBJ1-3; D perhaps matches TRBD1 (5 bases). The CDR3 spans 14 residues. Trimming cost V 5 bases and J 0 bases, with 11 bases left between them. Looked up from germline, CDR1 is GTSNPN and CDR2 is SVGIG (reference sequence). The CDR3 sequence: CAWARTISGNTIYF. In DNA, the CDR3 is TGTGCCTGGGCCAGGACAATCTCTGGAAACACCATATATTTT.

This chain uses TRBV6-1 with TRBJ2-6; D gene unclear. Deletions cut 1 base from V and 0 bases from J, with 10 bases between. Germline assignment: CDR1 MNHNS and CDR2 SASEGT. The CDR3 consists of 17 residues. The CDR3 DNA reads TGTGCCAGCAGTGAAGGGCGGTATTTCTCTGGGGCCAACGTCCTGACTTTC. The encoded protein is CASSEGRYFSGANVLTF.

The sample holds one count of this clone. The sample contains more than one DNA sequence encoding this CDR3. The chain combines TRBV6-5 with TRBJ2-2, with D hard to call. This CDR3 has 11 amino acids. Per the germline V gene, CDR1 is MNHEY and CDR2 is SVGAGI. V dropped 7 bases and J dropped 5 bases, with 5 bases sitting between them. The CDR3 nucleotides read TGTGCCAGCACGCGAACCGGGGAGCTGTTTTTT. Amino acids: CASTRTGELFF.

This clone was detected once. The CDR3 DNA reads TGTGCCAGCTCACTTCTACCACAGGGAACTAATGAAAAACTGTTTTTT. It encodes CASSLLPQGTNEKLFF. This chain connects TRBV18 to TRBJ1-4; D may be TRBD1 (6 bases). CDR1 and CDR2 from the germline V gene are KGHSH and LQKENI. This CDR3 is built from 16 residues. V dropped 4 bases and J dropped 1 base, with 13 bases sitting between them.

The chain uses TRBV27 and TRBJ2-1; TRBD2 aligns across 10 bases. CDR1 is MNHEY, CDR2 SMNVEV, per germline (reference sequence). CDR3 size: 15 residues. Losses at the gene ends were 6 bases for V and 8 bases for J; bases not matched to a gene: 10. CDR3 coding DNA: TGTGCCAGCAGGACGGACAAGCGGGGGGGCTATGAGCAGTTCTTC. Translation: CASRTDKRGGYEQFF.

The V call is TRBV29-1, the J call TRBJ1-1; 10 bases agree with TRBD1. V was pared by 6 bases and J by 0 bases, with 7 bases of the junction left unmatched. The CDR3 has 15 amino acids. The germline gives CDR1 SQVTM, CDR2 ANQGSEA. The CDR3 DNA is TGCAGCGTGCTCGGGACAGGGGACATGAACACTGAAGCTTTCTTT. This sequence encodes CSVLGTGDMNTEAFF. The full variable domain, rest sourced from reference TRBV29-1 and TRBJ1-1, is SAVISQKPSRDICQRGTSLTIQCQVDSQVTMMFWYRQQPGQSLTLIATANQGSEATYESGFVIDKFPISRPNLTFSTLTVSNMSPEDSSIYLCSVLGTGDMNTEAFFGQGTRLTVV.

The chain joins TRBV28 to TRBJ2-7, with D possibly matching TRBD2 (5 bases). This CDR3 is 14 amino acids long. Per germline, CDR1 MDHEN and CDR2 SYDVKM. V shed 6 bases and J shed 2 bases, with 14 bases lying between them. CDR3 nucleotide sequence: TGTGCCAGCAGCACCCGGGGTCCGACCTACGAGCAGTACTTC. It encodes CASSTRGPTYEQYF.

The rearrangement joins TRBV15 to TRBJ1-4, with a weak D call TRBD1 (5 bases). Germline lookup yields CDR1 LNHNV and CDR2 YYDKDF (reference sequence). CDR3 length equals 15 residues. Trimming left V 2 bases short and J 7 bases short, with 14 bases between. In DNA form, the CDR3 reads TGTGCCACCAGCAGATCCAGGGCTTTGACTGAAAAACTGTTTTTT. This translates into CATSRSRALTEKLFF.

The chain links TRBV7-2 to TRBJ1-1; D gene unclear. With 0 bases removed from V and 8 bases from J, the gap between germline ends came to 13 bases. The CDR3 is 14 amino acids. Germline V gives CDR1 SGHTA, CDR2 FQGNSA. The CDR3: CASSLAQAPAEAFF. The DNA for the CDR3 is TGTGCCAGCAGCTTAGCTCAGGCTCCGGCCGAAGCTTTCTTT.

Points on this clone: In the same sample, other DNA sequences code for this CDR3. The V call is TRBV5-1, the J call TRBJ2-7; possibly TRBD1 for D (5 bases). Germline V gene sequence: CDR1 SGHRS, CDR2 YFSETQ. This CDR3 is 15 amino acids long. V dropped 0 bases and J dropped 0 bases, with 10 bases sitting between them. The CDR3 spells CASSLAQGPSYEQYF. As DNA, the CDR3 is TGCGCCAGCAGCTTGGCCCAGGGCCCCTCCTACGAGCAGTACTTC. Full variable domain (remainder filled in from reference TRBV5-1 and TRBJ2-7): KAGVTQTPRYLIKTRGQQVTLSCSPISGHRSVSWYQQTPGQGLQFLFEYFSETQRNKGNFPGRFSGRQFSNSRSEMNVSTLELGDSALYLCASSLAQGPSYEQYFGPGTRLTVT.

On this clone itself: Other nucleotide sequences in the sample specify the same CDR3. This chain links TRBV10-3 with TRBJ2-5; no clear D gene. Germline V gene data show CDR1 as ENHRY and CDR2 as SYGVKD. This CDR3 comprises 13 residues. Trimming took 2 bases from V and 2 from J, leaving 6 bases between them. CDR3 in DNA: TGTGCCATCAGTGAGAGAGAGCAAGAGACCCAGTACTTC. It specifies CAISEREQETQYF.

In its sample, this clone was seen a few times. This CDR3 is also generated by other DNA sequences in the sample. V usage is TRBV10-3 and J usage is TRBJ1-2; possible D gene TRBD1, 5 bases. Deletions cut 0 bases from V and 7 bases from J, with 6 bases between. The CDR3 is made up of 12 amino acids. Germline V gene lookup returns CDR1 ENHRY and CDR2 SYGVKD. The CDR3 spells CAISESGAGYTF. The CDR3 DNA follows: TGTGCCATCAGTGAGTCCGGGGCTGGCTACACCTTC.

As regards this clone: An end of the junction does not agree with germline; a read error may underlie this. The V gene is TRBV28, the J gene TRBJ2-6; D gene uncertain. The CDR3 contains 13 residues. Germline CDR1 and CDR2: MDHEN and SYDVKM. CDR3 DNA sequence: TGTGCCAGCAGTCTTGGTGGGGTCAACGTCCTGACTTTC. It encodes CASSLGGVNVLTF.

The V and J genes are TRBV11-3 and TRBJ2-7; 10 bases match TRBD2. Trimming cost V 5 bases and J 2 bases; bases outside gene matches: 9. CDR1 SGHNT and CDR2 YENEEA come from the germline V gene. The CDR3 consists of 16 residues. This CDR3 reads CASSTSGTSEPYEQYF. The DNA for the CDR3 is TGTGCCAGCAGCACCTCCGGGACTAGCGAGCCCTACGAGCAGTACTTC.

The chain combines TRBV30 with TRBJ1-5; D is unresolved. Germline V gene data show CDR1 as GTSNPN and CDR2 as SVGIG (reference sequence). Trimming pared 2 bases from V and 4 bases from J, leaving 9 bases between. This CDR3 has 13 residues. The CDR3 region is CAWSRQTNQPQHF. Here the CDR3 DNA reads TGTGCCTGGAGTAGGCAGACGAATCAGCCCCAGCATTTT. The entire variable domain, with the rest obtained from reference TRBV30 and TRBJ1-5, is as follows: SQTIHQWPATLVQPVGSPLSLECTVEGTSNPNLYWYRQAAGRGLQLLFYSVGIGQISSEVPQNLSASRPQDRQFILSSKKLLLSDSGFYLCAWSRQTNQPQHFGDGTRLSIL.

The CDR3 sequence: CAISFDRVKISPLHF. The CDR3 nucleotides read TGTGCCATCAGCTTCGACAGGGTGAAGATTTCACCCCTCCACTTT. The V gene is TRBV10-3, the J gene TRBJ1-6; 7 bases are shared with TRBD1. There are 15 residues in the CDR3. V trimming: 6 bases; J trimming: 9 bases; junction bases outside the gene matches: 11. Germline CDR1 is ENHRY and CDR2 is SYGVKD.

Of note for this clone: Other DNA sequences within the sample encode an identical CDR3. The CDR3 reads CASSYSRDSYGYTF. CDR3 in DNA: TGTGCCAGCAGTTACTCGAGGGACAGCTATGGCTACACCTTC. The genes are TRBV6-5 and TRBJ1-2, with TRBD1 matching 7 bases. Per the germline V gene, CDR1 is MNHEY and CDR2 is SVGAGI. V trimming: 0 bases; J trimming: 4 bases; junction bases outside the gene matches: 2. The CDR3 length is 14 residues.

The CDR3 region has the DNA TGTGCCAGCAGTTATCCCGGGACGGCGGGCTACACCTTC. Translating gives CASSYPGTAGYTF. The chain is built from TRBV6-6 and TRBJ1-2; possibly TRBD1 for D (5 bases). The CDR3 runs 13 residues. Trimming shortened V by 3 bases and J by 8 bases, and 13 bases separated the two germline ends. Germline V CDR1 and CDR2: MNHNY, SVGAGI (reference sequence).

This clone showed up just once. The rearrangement uses TRBV10-1 and TRBJ1-5, with 7 bases aligning to TRBD1. J lost 8 bases, V lost 6 bases, and 7 bases had no gene match. There are 13 residues in the CDR3. Germline V lookup: CDR1 WNHNN, CDR2 SYGVQD (reference sequence). Here the CDR3 reads CASRSGGREPQHF. CDR3 sequence (DNA): TGCGCCAGCAGATCAGGGGGAAGGGAGCCCCAGCATTTT.